These 9 T cell receptor beta chains were all obtained from the same sample, sequenced in a study of T cells after yellow fever vaccination. From the 5' RACE reads, TCRdb called clonotypes with MiXCR, one entry per CDR3 protein. Among 300,000 or so distinct CDR3 sequences listed, 10% to 15% were seen once. The sample here was CD4+ T cells sorted from PBMCs, taken 45 days after the yellow fever booster vaccination. Every receptor here comes from a man aged 25-45 years who received the YFV17D yellow fever vaccine.

This clonotype was counted only a few times. The rearrangement links TRBV9 to TRBJ1-1; D unresolved. The CDR3 length is 14 residues. V dropped 0 bases and J dropped 10 bases, with 16 bases sitting between them. Per germline, CDR1 SGDLS and CDR2 YYNGEE. The CDR3 is CASSVAPSLEGAFF. CDR3 bases: TGTGCCAGCAGCGTAGCTCCCAGTCTCGAGGGAGCTTTCTTT. Supplemented by reference TRBV9 and TRBJ1-1, the full variable domain reads DSGVTQTPKHLITATGQRVTLRCSPRSGDLSVYWYQQSLDQGLQFLIQYYNGEERAKGNILERFSAQQFPDLHSELNLSSLELGDSALYFCASSVAPSLEGAFFGQGTRLTVV.

This clonotype was seen only a few times. The V and J genes are TRBV12-5 and TRBJ2-3; D not resolved. V dropped 1 base and J dropped 2 bases, with 10 bases sitting between them. This CDR3 comprises 15 residues. In germline, CDR1 is LGHNT, CDR2 FRNRAP. The CDR3: CASGLGAFLTDTQYF. The CDR3 nucleotides read TGTGCTAGTGGTTTGGGAGCATTCCTCACAGATACGCAGTATTTT.

This clonotype turned up a few times. CDR3 loop: CASTPTGSDTLLHF. As DNA, the CDR3 is TGTGCCAGCACCCCGACAGGCAGTGATACACTCCTCCACTTT. The chain is built from TRBV7-9 and TRBJ1-6; D might be TRBD1 (6 bases). Germline V gene data show CDR1 as SEHNR and CDR2 as FQNEAQ (reference sequence). This CDR3 contains 14 residues. V was cut by 7 bases and J by 15 bases, with 22 bases left in between.

This clonotype was counted a few times. This rearrangement joins TRBV20-1 to TRBJ2-1; perhaps TRBD2 as D (7 bases). CDR3 length equals 17 residues. Per the germline V gene, CDR1 is DFQATT and CDR2 is SNEGSKA (reference sequence). Trimming removed 1 base from V and 9 bases from J, with 25 bases in between. Here the CDR3 DNA reads TGCAGTGCTAGAGGCTCCTCCGGGACTAAGGGGGACCGTGAGCAGTTCTTC. It is translated as CSARGSSGTKGDREQFF.

This clonotype was detected ten times or more. V and J are TRBV6-5 and TRBJ1-2; D is uncertain. CDR1 is MNHEY and CDR2 is SVGAGI in the germline V gene. Trimming removed 5 bases from V and 0 bases from J, with 16 bases in between. The CDR3 is made up of 16 amino acids. The CDR3 is CASSTHGSPANYGYTF. CDR3 DNA sequence: TGTGCCAGCAGTACCCATGGATCGCCAGCTAACTATGGCTACACCTTC.

This clonotype was seen only a few times. V usage is TRBV18 and J usage is TRBJ2-7, with TRBD2 matching over 9 bases. The CDR3 consists of 16 residues. The germline CDR1 and CDR2 sequences are KGHSH and LQKENI. V trimming: 2 bases; J trimming: 5 bases; junction bases outside the gene matches: 10. CDR3 nucleotides: TGTGCCAGCTCACCAGAGGTGCGGGAGGGCCGAAACGAGCAGTACTTC. It encodes CASSPEVREGRNEQYF.

J is TRBJ2-5 and V is TRBV5-4, with D unclear. V lost 4 bases and J 0 bases, leaving 13 bases between the germline ends. There are 15 residues in the CDR3. Germline CDR1 is SGHNT and CDR2 is YYREEE (reference sequence). For the CDR3, the DNA is TGTGCCAGCAGCCCATCCCTATTGTACCAAGAGACCCAGTACTTC. Its protein product is CASSPSLLYQETQYF.

This clonotype was seen a handful of times. V and J are TRBV7-9 and TRBJ2-2, with D hard to call. The CDR3 totals 14 residues. Germline V gene data show CDR1 as SEHNR and CDR2 as FQNEAQ (reference sequence). Trimming took 8 bases from V and 2 from J, leaving 12 bases between them. CDR3 coding DNA: TGTGCCAGCCGCCCCGGTTCTAACACCGGGGAGCTGTTTTTT. This sequence encodes CASRPGSNTGELFF.

The chain recombines TRBV20-1 with TRBJ1-5; D not resolved. Germline CDR1 is DFQATT and CDR2 is SNEGSKA (reference sequence). V was pared by 0 bases and J by 4 bases, with 10 bases between. CDR3 length equals 14 residues. In DNA, the CDR3 is TGCAGTGCTAGAGATTCTCGCGGGAATCAGCCCCAGCATTTT. This gives the protein CSARDSRGNQPQHF.